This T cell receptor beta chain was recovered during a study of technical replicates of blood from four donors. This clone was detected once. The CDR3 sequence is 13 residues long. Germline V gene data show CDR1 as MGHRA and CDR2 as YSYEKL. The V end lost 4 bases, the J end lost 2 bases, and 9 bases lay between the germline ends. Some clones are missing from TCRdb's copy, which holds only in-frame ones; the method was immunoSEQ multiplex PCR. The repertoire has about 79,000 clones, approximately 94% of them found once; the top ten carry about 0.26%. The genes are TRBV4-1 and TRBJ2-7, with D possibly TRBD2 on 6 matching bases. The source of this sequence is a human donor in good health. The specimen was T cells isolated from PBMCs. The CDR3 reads CASSRTGAYEQYF. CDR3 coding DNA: TGCGCCAGCAGCCGAACGGGGGCCTACGAGCAGTACTTC.